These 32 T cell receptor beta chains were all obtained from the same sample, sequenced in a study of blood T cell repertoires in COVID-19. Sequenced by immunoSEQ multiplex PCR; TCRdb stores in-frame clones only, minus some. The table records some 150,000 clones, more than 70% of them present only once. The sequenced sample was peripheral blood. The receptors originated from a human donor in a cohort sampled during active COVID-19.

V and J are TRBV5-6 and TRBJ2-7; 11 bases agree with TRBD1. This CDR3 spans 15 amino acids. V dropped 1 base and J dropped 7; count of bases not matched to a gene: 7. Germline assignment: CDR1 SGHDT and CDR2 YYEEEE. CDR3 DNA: TGTGCCAGCAGCTTGACCGGGACAGGGGGTCGAGAGCAGTACTTC. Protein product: CASSLTGTGGREQYF.

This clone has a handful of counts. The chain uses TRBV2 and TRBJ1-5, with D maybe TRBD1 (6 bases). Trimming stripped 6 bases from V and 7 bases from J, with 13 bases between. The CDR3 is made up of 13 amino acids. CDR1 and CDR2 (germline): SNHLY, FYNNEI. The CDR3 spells CASRADRLQPQHF. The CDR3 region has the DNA TGTGCCAGCAGAGCTGACAGGTTACAGCCCCAGCATTTT.

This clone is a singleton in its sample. Here the CDR3 DNA reads TGCGCCAGCAGCTCGACAGGGTCAGATACGCAGTATTTT. Translation: CASSSTGSDTQYF. The chain has TRBV5-1 and TRBJ2-3; 7 bases map to TRBD1. J was trimmed by 4 bases and V by 3 bases; bases with no gene match: 2. This CDR3 is built from 13 residues. From germline, CDR1 is SGHRS and CDR2 YFSETQ. Full variable domain (rest looked up from reference TRBV5-1 and TRBJ2-3): KAGVTQTPRYLIKTRGQQVTLSCSPISGHRSVSWYQQTPGQGLQFLFEYFSETQRNKGNFPGRFSGRQFSNSRSEMNVSTLELGDSALYLCASSSTGSDTQYFGPGTRLTVL.

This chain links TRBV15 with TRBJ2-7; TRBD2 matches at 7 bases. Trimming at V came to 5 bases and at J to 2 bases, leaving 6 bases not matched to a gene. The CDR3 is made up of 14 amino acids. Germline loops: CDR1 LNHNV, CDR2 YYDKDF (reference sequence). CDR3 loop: CATSGTTRTYEQYF. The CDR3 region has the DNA TGTGCCACCAGCGGGACTACTCGCACCTACGAGCAGTACTTC.

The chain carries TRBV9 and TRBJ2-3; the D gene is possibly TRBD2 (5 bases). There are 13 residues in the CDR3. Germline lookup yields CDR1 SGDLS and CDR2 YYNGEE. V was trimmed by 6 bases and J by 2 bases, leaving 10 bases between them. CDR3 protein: CASNRDFTDTQYF. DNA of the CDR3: TGTGCCAGCAACCGGGATTTCACAGATACGCAGTATTTT.

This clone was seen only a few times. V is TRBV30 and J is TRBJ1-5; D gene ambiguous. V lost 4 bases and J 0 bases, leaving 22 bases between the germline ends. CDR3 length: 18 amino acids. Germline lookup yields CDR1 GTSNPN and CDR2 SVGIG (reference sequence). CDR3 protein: CAWNPPKGGGYSNQPQHF. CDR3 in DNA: TGTGCCTGGAATCCCCCCAAGGGCGGAGGGTATAGCAATCAGCCCCAGCATTTT.

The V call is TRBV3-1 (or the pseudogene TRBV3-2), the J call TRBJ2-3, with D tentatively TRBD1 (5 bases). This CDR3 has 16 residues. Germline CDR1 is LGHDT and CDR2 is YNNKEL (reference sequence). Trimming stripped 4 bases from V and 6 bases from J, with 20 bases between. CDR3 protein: CASSLSREDLGDTQYF. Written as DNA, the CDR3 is TGTGCCAGCAGCCTCAGCAGGGAAGACCTCGGGGATACGCAGTATTTT.

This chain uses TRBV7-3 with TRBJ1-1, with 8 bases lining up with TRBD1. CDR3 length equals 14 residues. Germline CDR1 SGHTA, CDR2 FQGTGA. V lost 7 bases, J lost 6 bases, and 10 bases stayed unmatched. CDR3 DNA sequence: TGTGCCAGCACCACCGACAGGGGCGGCTCTGAAGCTTTCTTT. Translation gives CASTTDRGGSEAFF.

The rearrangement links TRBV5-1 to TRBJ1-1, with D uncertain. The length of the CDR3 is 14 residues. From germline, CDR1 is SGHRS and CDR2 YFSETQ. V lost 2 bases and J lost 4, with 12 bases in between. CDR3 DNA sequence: TGCGCCAGCAGCTTCGTAGGAGTCGGCACTGAAGCTTTCTTT. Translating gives CASSFVGVGTEAFF.

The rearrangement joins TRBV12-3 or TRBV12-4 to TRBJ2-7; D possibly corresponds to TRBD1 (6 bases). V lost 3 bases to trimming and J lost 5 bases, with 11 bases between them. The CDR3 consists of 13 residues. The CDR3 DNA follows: TGTGCCAGCAGTTTGGGGGCAGGGGACGAGCAGTACTTC. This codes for CASSLGAGDEQYF.

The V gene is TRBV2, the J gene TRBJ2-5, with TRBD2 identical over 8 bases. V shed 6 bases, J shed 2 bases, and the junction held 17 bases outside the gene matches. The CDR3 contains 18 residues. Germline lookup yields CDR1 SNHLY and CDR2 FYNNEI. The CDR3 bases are TGTGCCAGCAGCGATCTACGGGGGGGCTGGGAGAAACAAGAGACCCAGTACTTC. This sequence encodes CASSDLRGGWEKQETQYF.

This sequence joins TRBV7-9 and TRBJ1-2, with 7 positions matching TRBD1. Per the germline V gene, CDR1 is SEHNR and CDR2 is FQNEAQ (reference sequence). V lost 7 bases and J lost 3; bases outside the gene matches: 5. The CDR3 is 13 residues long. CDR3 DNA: TGTGCCAGCAATCCAGGGGGTGACTATGGCTACACCTTC. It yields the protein CASNPGGDYGYTF.

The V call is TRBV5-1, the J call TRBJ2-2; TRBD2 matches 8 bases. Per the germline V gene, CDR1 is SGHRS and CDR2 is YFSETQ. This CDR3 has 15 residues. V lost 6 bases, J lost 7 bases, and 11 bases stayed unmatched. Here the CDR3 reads CASTDTGGGLGELFF. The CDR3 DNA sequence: TGCGCCAGCACCGATACGGGAGGGGGGCTCGGGGAGCTGTTTTTT.

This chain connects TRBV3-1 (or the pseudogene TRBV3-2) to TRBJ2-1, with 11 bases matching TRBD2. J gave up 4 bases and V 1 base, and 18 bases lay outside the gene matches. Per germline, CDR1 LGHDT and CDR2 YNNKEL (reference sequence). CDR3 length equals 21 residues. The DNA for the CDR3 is TGTGCCAGCAGCCAAGGGCTATTGGCTAGCGGGGGGATTGGCCATTACAATGAGCAGTTCTTC. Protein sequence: CASSQGLLASGGIGHYNEQFF.

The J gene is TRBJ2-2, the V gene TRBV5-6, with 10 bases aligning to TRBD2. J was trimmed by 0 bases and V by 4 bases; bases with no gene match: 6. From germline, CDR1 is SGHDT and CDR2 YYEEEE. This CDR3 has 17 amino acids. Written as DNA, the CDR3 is TGTGCCAGCAGCCTAACCGGACTAGCGGCGAACACCGGGGAGCTGTTTTTT. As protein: CASSLTGLAANTGELFF.

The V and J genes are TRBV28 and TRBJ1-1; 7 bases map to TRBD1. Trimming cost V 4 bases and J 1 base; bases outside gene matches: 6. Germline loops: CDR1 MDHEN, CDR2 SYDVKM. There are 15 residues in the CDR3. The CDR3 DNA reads TGTGCCAGCAGTTCCTACAGGGGAACGAACACTGAAGCTTTCTTT. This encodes CASSSYRGTNTEAFF.

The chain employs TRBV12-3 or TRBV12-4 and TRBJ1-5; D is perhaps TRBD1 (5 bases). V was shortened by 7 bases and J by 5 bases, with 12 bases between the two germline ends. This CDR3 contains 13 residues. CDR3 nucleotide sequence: TGTGCCAGCACCCAGACAGCCTATCAGCCCCAGCATTTT. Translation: CASTQTAYQPQHF.

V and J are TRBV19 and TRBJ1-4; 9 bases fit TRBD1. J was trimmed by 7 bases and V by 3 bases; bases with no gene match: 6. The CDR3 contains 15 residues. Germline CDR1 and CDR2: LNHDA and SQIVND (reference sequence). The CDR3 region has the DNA TGTGCCAGTAGTATCGGGACAGGGACGGGTGAAAAACTGTTTTTT. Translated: CASSIGTGTGEKLFF.

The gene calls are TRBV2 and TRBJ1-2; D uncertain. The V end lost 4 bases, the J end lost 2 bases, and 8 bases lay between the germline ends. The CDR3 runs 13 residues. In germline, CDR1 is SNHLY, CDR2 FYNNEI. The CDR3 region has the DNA TGTGCCAGCAGTGGGTTTCGGAACTATGGCTACACCTTC. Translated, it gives CASSGFRNYGYTF.

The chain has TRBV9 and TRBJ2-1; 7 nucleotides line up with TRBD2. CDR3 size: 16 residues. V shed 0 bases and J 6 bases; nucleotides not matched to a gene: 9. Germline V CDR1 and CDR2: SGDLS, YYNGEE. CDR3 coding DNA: TGTGCCAGCAGCGTAGTAGGCGGGGGTAACCTCAATGAGCAGTTCTTC. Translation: CASSVVGGGNLNEQFF.

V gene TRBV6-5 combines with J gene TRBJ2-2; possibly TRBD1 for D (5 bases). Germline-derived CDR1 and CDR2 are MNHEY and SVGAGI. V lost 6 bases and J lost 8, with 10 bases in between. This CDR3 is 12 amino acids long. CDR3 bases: TGTGCCAGCAGCAGCCCAGGGGGGGAGCTGTTTTTT. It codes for CASSSPGGELFF.

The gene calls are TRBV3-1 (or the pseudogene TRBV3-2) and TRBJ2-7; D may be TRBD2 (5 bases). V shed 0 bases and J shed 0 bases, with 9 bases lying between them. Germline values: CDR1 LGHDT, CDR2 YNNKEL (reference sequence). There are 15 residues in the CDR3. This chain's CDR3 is CASSQDFGSSYEQYF. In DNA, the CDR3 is TGTGCCAGCAGCCAAGATTTTGGGAGCTCCTACGAGCAGTACTTC.

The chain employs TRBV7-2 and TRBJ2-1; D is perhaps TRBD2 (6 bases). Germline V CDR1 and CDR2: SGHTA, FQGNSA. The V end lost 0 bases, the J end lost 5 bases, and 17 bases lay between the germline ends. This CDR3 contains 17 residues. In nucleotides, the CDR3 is TGTGCCAGCAGCTTAGCCCCTACGGAGGGGAGGAACAATGAGCAGTTCTTC. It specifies CASSLAPTEGRNNEQFF.

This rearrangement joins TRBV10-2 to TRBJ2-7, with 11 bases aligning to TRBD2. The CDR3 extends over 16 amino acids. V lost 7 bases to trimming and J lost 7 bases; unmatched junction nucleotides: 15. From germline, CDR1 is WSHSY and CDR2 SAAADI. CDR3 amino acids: CASIDELAGGLNEQYF. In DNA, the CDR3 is TGCGCCAGCATCGATGAGCTAGCGGGGGGCCTTAATGAGCAGTACTTC.

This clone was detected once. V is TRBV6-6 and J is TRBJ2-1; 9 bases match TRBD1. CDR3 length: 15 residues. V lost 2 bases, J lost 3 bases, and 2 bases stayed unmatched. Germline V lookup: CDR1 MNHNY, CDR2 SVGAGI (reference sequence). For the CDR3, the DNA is TGTGCCAGCAGTTACGGGACAGGGTACTACAATGAGCAGTTCTTC. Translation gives CASSYGTGYYNEQFF.

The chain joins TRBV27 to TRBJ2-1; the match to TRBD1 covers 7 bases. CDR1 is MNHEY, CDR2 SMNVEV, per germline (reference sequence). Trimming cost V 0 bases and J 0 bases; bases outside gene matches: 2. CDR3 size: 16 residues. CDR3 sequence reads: CASSLSQGPSYNEQFF. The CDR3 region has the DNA TGTGCCAGCAGTTTATCACAGGGGCCCTCCTACAATGAGCAGTTCTTC.

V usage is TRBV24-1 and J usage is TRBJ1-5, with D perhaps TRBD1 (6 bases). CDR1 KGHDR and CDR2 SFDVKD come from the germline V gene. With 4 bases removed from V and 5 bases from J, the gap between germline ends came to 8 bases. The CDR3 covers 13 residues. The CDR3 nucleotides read TGTGCCACCAGTGAAGGGGGGGATCAGCCCCAGCATTTT. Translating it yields CATSEGGDQPQHF.

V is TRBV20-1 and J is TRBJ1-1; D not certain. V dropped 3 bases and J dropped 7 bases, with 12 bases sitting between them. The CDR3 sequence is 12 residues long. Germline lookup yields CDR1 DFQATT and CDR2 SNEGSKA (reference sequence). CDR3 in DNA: TGCAGTGCTAGTCATGTGAGGGATGAAGCTTTCTTT. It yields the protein CSASHVRDEAFF.

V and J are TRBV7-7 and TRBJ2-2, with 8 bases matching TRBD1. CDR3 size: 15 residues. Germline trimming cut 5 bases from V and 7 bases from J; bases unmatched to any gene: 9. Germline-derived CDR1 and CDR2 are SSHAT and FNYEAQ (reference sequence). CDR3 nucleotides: TGTGCCAGCAGCCCCGGACAGGGTTTTGGCGGGGAGCTGTTTTTT. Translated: CASSPGQGFGGELFF. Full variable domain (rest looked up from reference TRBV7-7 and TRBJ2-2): GAGVSQSPRYKVTKRGQDVTLRCDPISSHATLYWYQQALGQGPEFLTYFNYEAQPDKSGLPSDRFSAERPEGSISTLTIQRTEQRDSAMYRCASSPGQGFGGELFFGEGSRLTVL.

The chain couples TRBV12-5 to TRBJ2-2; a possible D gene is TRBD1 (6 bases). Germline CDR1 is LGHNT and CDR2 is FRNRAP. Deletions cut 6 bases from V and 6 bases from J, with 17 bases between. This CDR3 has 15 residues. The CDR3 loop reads CASGQNRVSAGELFF. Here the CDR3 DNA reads TGTGCTAGTGGACAAAACAGGGTCTCGGCCGGGGAGCTGTTTTTT.

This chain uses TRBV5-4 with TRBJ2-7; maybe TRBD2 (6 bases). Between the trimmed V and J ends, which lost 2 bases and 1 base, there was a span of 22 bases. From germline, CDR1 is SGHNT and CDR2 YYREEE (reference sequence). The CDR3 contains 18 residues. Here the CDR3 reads CASSLGASGWGRSYEQYF. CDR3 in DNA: TGTGCCAGCAGCTTAGGGGCGAGCGGGTGGGGCCGGTCCTACGAGCAGTACTTC. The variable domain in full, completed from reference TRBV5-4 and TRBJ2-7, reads ETGVTQSPTHLIKTRGQQVTLRCSSQSGHNTVSWYQQALGQGPQFIFQYYREEENGRGNFPPRFSGLQFPNYSSELNVNALELDDSALYLCASSLGASGWGRSYEQYFGPGTRLTVT.

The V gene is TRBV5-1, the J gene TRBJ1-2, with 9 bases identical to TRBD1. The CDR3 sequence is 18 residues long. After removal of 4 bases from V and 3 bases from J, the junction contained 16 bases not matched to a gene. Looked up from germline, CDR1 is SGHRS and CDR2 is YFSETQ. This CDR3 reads CASSESGLGQGIYYGYTF. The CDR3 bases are TGCGCCAGCAGCGAAAGCGGACTAGGACAGGGGATTTACTATGGCTACACCTTC.